This note documents a single T cell receptor beta chain sequence. Its recognized antigen is unknown. No base qualities exist here, and no much larger clone lies one base off it. These data are taken from a study of PD-L1 blockade in urothelial cancer (dated by TCRdb to about 2017). Study-wide context: Therapy was started at some point between 2013 and 2015 for all patients, and atezolizumab 1,200 mg was administered intravenously every 3 weeks. About 90% of the 29 patients were males with bladder-origin urothelial cancer, and about 65% of the roughly 30 reported a prior smoking history. Patients had an ECOG performance status of 0 or 1 and had received between 0 and 3 prior chemotherapy regimens. Blood samples were analyzed at two time points: 3 weeks after treatment start (second dose) and 6 weeks after treatment start. Blood samples gave median yields of around 150,000 T cells and approximately 80,000 unique TCRs, along with a median clonality of approximately 0.08. The study was an exploratory multi-omic analysis of somatic, immune and clinical correlates of response to PD-L1 blockade with atezolizumab in urothelial cancer. Pretreatment tumor samples, along with matched peripheral blood serially collected before and after atezolizumab treatment, were subjected to TCR sequencing. Durable clinical benefit was defined as a progression-free survival longer than 6 months, and TCR features were additionally tested against progression-free survival and overall survival. In the same patients who had TCR sequencing, pretreatment tumors also underwent whole exome sequencing and RNA sequencing. Durable clinical benefit was achieved by nine patients but not by the remaining 20. Pretreatment blood TCR-seq was available for fewer than 30 patients, at least one posttreatment blood collection was obtained for around 24 patients, and tumor TCR-seq was available for around 24 patients.

Synthetic TCR analog templates were spiked into each PCR to estimate absolute template abundance from read counts. TCRbeta CDR3 regions were amplified from genomic DNA with bias-controlled V and J gene primers using the immunoSEQ assay. Sequencing of rearranged TCRbeta segments was done at approximately 20X coverage. The paper's processing steps were these. Clustering was used to correct sequencing errors, and CDR3s were annotated against IMGT so that V, D and J genes could be assigned. Only productive TCRbeta rearrangements were used in downstream analyses, excluding out-of-frame or stop-codon sequences. Clonality was computed as one minus Shannon entropy normalized by the log of the number of unique productive sequences. Fisher's exact test with Benjamini-Hochberg correction, using a cutoff of adjusted p below 0.01, was how clones that differed between time points or between blood and tumor were identified. The immuneACCESS repertoire file appears here via TCRdb, limited to in-frame rearrangements. These files lack a portion of the clones; in checked studies, under half of the deficit traces to unresolved V genes, and the cause of the others is not known. The V and J calls and clone size are taken from that table; D and trimming were inferred from the DNA. The sample table holds 70,000 to 80,000 clones, of which around 85% were seen once. Jointly, the top ten make up about 6.2% of the sample.

Sample time point, as interpreted from the label and publication: pretreatment peripheral blood. A total of some 30 patients with locally advanced or metastatic urothelial carcinoma, treated at Memorial Sloan Kettering on a trial protocol, made up the cohort. Peripheral blood mononuclear cells were collected from each patient pretreatment and during treatment, giving between 1 and 8 total time points per patient. The Qiagen DNeasy Blood extraction kit was used to purify genomic DNA from total PBMCs and from tumor samples. PBMCs were collected pretreatment and during treatment, and were isolated and stored as previously described. The full study reports these points: At 3 weeks after the start of treatment, tumor-associated TCR clones in peripheral blood had expanded more in patients with durable benefit (n of about 21, p = 0.022). Because the sample size was small (n ≈ 28) and many of the analyses were exploratory, the results are meant to be hypothesis-generating. Improved progression-free and overall survival was found to be associated with pretreatment peripheral blood TCR clonality below the median.

Relative to germline, V is missing 4 bases and J is missing 3 bases, with 5 bases of the junction outside any gene match. According to the germline V gene (reference sequence), CDR1 reads LNHDA and CDR2 reads SQIVND. The CDR3 starts with the cysteine, ends with the phenylalanine, and has 14 residues. Here the CDR3 DNA is all that survives: 42 bases in frame from base 1. This chain joins TRBV19 to TRBJ2-7, with TRBD2 matching 8 junction bases. The clonotype comes from a man aged 40-49 years with urothelial cancer. The material sequenced was PBMCs, taken around atezolizumab (anti-PD-L1) treatment. The nucleotide sequence is given as TGTGCCAGTAGTACAAGCGGGAGAATCTACGAGCAGTACTTC. Its protein is CASSTSGRIYEQYF.